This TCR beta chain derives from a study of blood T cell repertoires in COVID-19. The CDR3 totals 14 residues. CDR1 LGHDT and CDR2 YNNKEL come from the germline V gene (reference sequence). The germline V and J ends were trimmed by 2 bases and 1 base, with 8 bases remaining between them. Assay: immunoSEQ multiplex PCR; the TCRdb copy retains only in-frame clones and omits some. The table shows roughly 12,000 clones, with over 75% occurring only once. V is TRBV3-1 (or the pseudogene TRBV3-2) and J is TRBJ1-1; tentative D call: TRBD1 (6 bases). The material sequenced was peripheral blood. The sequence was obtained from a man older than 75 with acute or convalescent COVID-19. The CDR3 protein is CASSQLDRNTEAFF. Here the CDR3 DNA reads TGTGCCAGCAGCCAATTGGACAGGAACACTGAAGCTTTCTTT.